Below, 15 T cell receptor beta chains from the same sample are listed, as sequenced in a study of control samples from healthy donors and cancer patients. Here immunoSEQ multiplex PCR was the method, and the copy in TCRdb shows in-frame clones only, minus some. The sample has tens of thousands of clones, about nine tenths seen once; the top ten hold approximately 15%. Source material: blood. Source of these receptors: a woman aged 65 to 85 in good health.

The J gene is TRBJ1-1, the V gene TRBV6-2 or TRBV6-3; possible D gene TRBD1, 6 bases. This CDR3 contains 17 residues. V lost 6 bases to trimming and J lost 1 base, with 21 bases between them. Germline assignment: CDR1 MNHEY and CDR2 SVGEGT. The CDR3 region has the DNA TGTGCCAGCAGCGGAACCAAGCGGACAGATCAGAACACTGAAGCTTTCTTT. Translated: CASSGTKRTDQNTEAFF.

This chain uses TRBV3-1 (or the pseudogene TRBV3-2) with TRBJ2-3; D is perhaps TRBD2 (7 bases). The CDR3 contains 14 residues. V was pared by 3 bases and J by 6 bases, with 13 bases between. Germline V gene data show CDR1 as LGHDT and CDR2 as YNNKEL (reference sequence). The CDR3 region has the DNA TGTGCCAGCAGCCATGGCGGGGGCTTCGATACGCAGTATTTT. Translation gives CASSHGGGFDTQYF.

V is TRBV15 and J is TRBJ2-7; 8 nucleotides agree with TRBD1. Germline values: CDR1 LNHNV, CDR2 YYDKDF (reference sequence). J lost 4 bases, V lost 4 bases, and 12 bases had no gene match. The CDR3 extends over 16 amino acids. CDR3 region: CATSIGSGTGTYEQYF. CDR3 in DNA: TGTGCCACCAGCATAGGATCCGGGACAGGCACTTACGAGCAGTACTTC.

The table lists this clone with a few counts. V usage is TRBV5-1 and J usage is TRBJ2-1; 9 bases are a match to TRBD1. This CDR3 spans 14 amino acids. The germline V gene encodes CDR1 SGHRS and CDR2 YFSETQ. V trimming: 0 bases; J trimming: 9 bases; junction bases outside the gene matches: 4. CDR3 sequence reads: CASSLGDRAGEQFF. The CDR3 DNA reads as TGCGCCAGCAGCTTGGGGGACAGGGCAGGTGAGCAGTTCTTC.

The rearrangement joins TRBV3-1 (or the pseudogene TRBV3-2) to TRBJ1-1, with D possibly TRBD1 on 6 matching bases. Germline V gene data show CDR1 as LGHDT and CDR2 as YNNKEL (reference sequence). V lost 6 bases and J lost 1, with 12 bases in between. CDR3 length: 14 residues. This CDR3 reads CASSFQQGNTEAFF. CDR3 DNA sequence: TGTGCCAGCAGTTTTCAACAGGGGAACACTGAAGCTTTCTTT.

J is TRBJ2-1 and V is TRBV7-9; 13 nucleotides agree with TRBD2. Germline values: CDR1 SEHNR, CDR2 FQNEAQ (reference sequence). Trimming at V came to 6 bases and at J to 1 base, leaving 6 bases not matched to a gene. CDR3 length equals 17 residues. CDR3 in amino acids: CASSQTSGRPSYNEQFF. The CDR3, as DNA: TGTGCCAGCAGTCAGACTAGCGGGAGGCCTTCCTACAATGAGCAGTTCTTC.

Written as DNA, the CDR3 is TGTGCCAGCAGCTCCGGGTCTTACCCTACAAAAGGGTATGGCTACACCTTC. It encodes CASSSGSYPTKGYGYTF. V usage is TRBV6-2 or TRBV6-3 and J usage is TRBJ1-2; no clear D gene. Germline V gene data show CDR1 as MNHEY and CDR2 as SVGEGT. The CDR3 length is 17 residues. V lost 6 bases and J 5 bases, leaving 25 bases between the germline ends.

The V call is TRBV30, the J call TRBJ1-1; D remains unclear. The V end was cut by 2 bases, the J end by 4 bases, with 11 bases between. The CDR3 is 13 residues long. The germline gives CDR1 GTSNPN, CDR2 SVGIG (reference sequence). The CDR3 reads CAWSSLEATEAFF. CDR3 DNA: TGTGCCTGGAGTAGCTTGGAGGCCACTGAAGCTTTCTTT.

The rearrangement links TRBV2 to TRBJ2-2; D is uncertain. CDR1 and CDR2 (germline): SNHLY, FYNNEI. Trimming removed 8 bases at V and 0 bases at J, with 13 bases between. The CDR3 consists of 15 residues. The CDR3 spells CASGRLVTNTGELFF. CDR3 nucleotide sequence: TGTGCCAGCGGAAGACTTGTTACGAACACCGGGGAGCTGTTTTTT.

The V call is TRBV5-1, the J call TRBJ1-4; a weak D match, TRBD1 (5 bases). This CDR3 has 15 amino acids. CDR1 is SGHRS, CDR2 YFSETQ, per germline. The V and J ends lost 2 bases and 3 bases respectively, with 11 bases between them. The CDR3 DNA is TGCGCCAGCAGCTTACAGAGACAGCCTAATGAAAAACTGTTTTTT. It specifies CASSLQRQPNEKLFF. The variable domain in full, with the rest retrieved from reference TRBV5-1 and TRBJ1-4, is KAGVTQTPRYLIKTRGQQVTLSCSPISGHRSVSWYQQTPGQGLQFLFEYFSETQRNKGNFPGRFSGRQFSNSRSEMNVSTLELGDSALYLCASSLQRQPNEKLFFGSGTQLSVL.

The chain combines TRBV7-2 with TRBJ1-2; no clear D gene. This CDR3 has 15 amino acids. Trimming shortened V by 1 base and J by 5 bases, and 14 bases separated the two germline ends. Per germline, CDR1 SGHTA and CDR2 FQGNSA. The CDR3 coding sequence is TGTGCCAGCAGCTTAGGAGATCCCGCTCTATATGGCTACACCTTC. Protein: CASSLGDPALYGYTF.

The chain combines TRBV6-5 with TRBJ2-5, with TRBD1 matching over 8 bases. The CDR3 has 16 residues. After removal of 0 bases from V and 5 bases from J, the junction contained 8 bases not matched to a gene. Germline lookup yields CDR1 MNHEY and CDR2 SVGAGI. Here the CDR3 reads CASSYSWPGGRETQYF. In DNA form, the CDR3 reads TGTGCCAGCAGTTACTCGTGGCCAGGGGGCCGGGAGACCCAGTACTTC.

V is TRBV18 and J is TRBJ1-1; unclear D gene. Germline V gene sequence: CDR1 KGHSH, CDR2 LQKENI. With 6 bases removed from V and 1 base from J, the gap between germline ends came to 9 bases. The CDR3 length is 13 residues. CDR3: CASSPRQNTEAFF. DNA for the CDR3: TGTGCCAGCTCGCCGCGACAGAACACTGAAGCTTTCTTT.

This clone was counted once. The V call is TRBV11-3, the J call TRBJ2-3; 8 positions match TRBD2. Germline CDR1 SGHNT, CDR2 YENEEA. The CDR3 loop spans 13 amino acids. J lost 5 bases, V lost 5 bases, and 3 bases had no gene match. CDR3 region: CASSILAGDTQYF. For the CDR3, the DNA is TGTGCCAGCAGCATCCTAGCGGGAGATACGCAGTATTTT.

This clone was picked up one time. J is TRBJ2-1 and V is TRBV2; D is unclear. CDR1 and CDR2 from the germline V gene are SNHLY and FYNNEI. Trimming removed 5 bases at V and 0 bases at J, with 11 bases between. The CDR3 loop spans 15 amino acids. The chain's CDR3 is CASSSPGPSYNEQFF. The CDR3 region has the DNA TGTGCCAGCAGTTCTCCCGGGCCCTCCTACAATGAGCAGTTCTTC.